A selection of T cell receptor beta chains follows, all from one sample in a study of Ad26.COV2.S vaccination and SARS-CoV-2 variants. Sequencing was performed with immunoSEQ multiplex PCR; in TCRdb, only in-frame clones are kept and a portion is missing. Found here are about 440,000 clones, about 90% of them singletons; the top ten hold around 4.5%. Here the sequenced sample was peripheral blood, taken in a trial of Ad26.COV2.S vaccine versus placebo. The receptors derive from a person aged 18-60 years who received the Ad26.COV2.S COVID-19 vaccine or a placebo. Each CDR3 is given with its conserved first and last residue. D genes are given only for firm matches. For some rows the clone size is stated as once, few or many, or as a class when expanded; others skip it.

CDR3 length	D gene	V gene	clone size	J gene	CDR3 protein	CDR3 DNA
14	-	TRBV9	-	TRBJ2-5	CASSVDGVSETQYF	TGTGCCAGCAGCGTAGATGGGGTTTCAGAGACCCAGTACTTC
17	TRBD1	TRBV28	-	TRBJ1-2	CASSQDRDRAPNYGYTF	TGTGCCAGCAGTCAGGACCGGGACAGGGCCCCTAACTATGGCTACACCTTC
20	TRBD2	TRBV3-1/TRBV3-2	-	TRBJ2-4	CASSPFMRLAGLGDKNIQYF	TGTGCCAGCAGCCCCTTTATGAGACTAGCGGGACTAGGGGACAAAAACATTCAGTACTTC
12	-	TRBV10-3	-	TRBJ2-7	CAISEQKVEQYF	TGTGCCATCAGTGAACAAAAGGTGGAGCAGTACTTC
14	-	TRBV6-5	-	TRBJ1-1	CASRRLAAGTEAFF	TGTGCCAGCAGGCGACTGGCCGCGGGGACTGAAGCTTTCTTT
13	-	TRBV28	-	TRBJ2-7	CASSRGGGYEQYF	TGTGCCAGCAGTCGGGGAGGTGGCTACGAGCAGTACTTC
15	-	TRBV7-3	-	TRBJ2-1	CASSYTRSSYNEQFF	TGTGCCAGCAGCTACACACGTAGCTCCTACAATGAGCAGTTCTTC
13	-	TRBV27	-	TRBJ1-2	CASSPTENYGYTF	TGTGCCAGCAGCCCGACCGAAAACTATGGCTACACCTTC
14	-	TRBV6-5	-	TRBJ1-1	CASSLRTLNTEAFF	TGTGCCAGCAGTCTACGGACACTGAACACTGAAGCTTTCTTT
17	-	TRBV6-4	few	TRBJ2-6	CASSGGQGPSGANVLTF	TGTGCCAGCAGTGGGGGGCAGGGACCCTCCGGGGCCAACGTCCTGACTTTC
16	-	TRBV11-2	-	TRBJ2-2	CASSREGGMSTGELFF	TGTGCCAGCAGCAGGGAGGGGGGTATGAGCACCGGGGAGCTGTTTTTT
13	-	TRBV27	-	TRBJ1-1	CASRDPLNTEAFF	TGTGCCAGCAGGGACCCGTTGAACACTGAAGCTTTCTTT
15	-	TRBV6-5	-	TRBJ2-2	CASSYSGGITGELFF	TGTGCCAGCAGTTACTCAGGAGGGATAACCGGGGAGCTGTTTTTT
16	TRBD1	TRBV7-9	-	TRBJ1-5	CASSLGGQGPTQPQHF	TGTGCCAGCAGCTTAGGGGGACAGGGACCTACTCAGCCCCAGCATTTT
17	TRBD2	TRBV3-1/TRBV3-2	-	TRBJ2-2	CASSQDSGLVPSGELFF	TGTGCCAGCAGCCAAGATTCAGGACTAGTTCCATCAGGGGAGCTGTTTTTT
12	TRBD1	TRBV28	-	TRBJ1-6	CASTTGSTPLHF	TGTGCCAGCACGACAGGGTCAACACCCCTCCACTTT
15	-	TRBV19	-	TRBJ1-5	CASSMMGQGHQPQHF	TGTGCCAGTAGTATGATGGGGCAGGGCCATCAGCCCCAGCATTTT
13	-	TRBV7-9	-	TRBJ2-1	CASSSQGSGEQFF	TGTGCCAGCAGCTCCCAGGGTTCGGGTGAGCAGTTCTTC
13	TRBD1	TRBV28	-	TRBJ1-3	CASRPTGRNTIYF	TGTGCCAGCAGACCGACAGGGAGAAACACCATATATTTT
16	-	TRBV6-4	once	TRBJ2-1	CASRQDPNSRFTEQFF	TGTGCCAGCAGGCAAGACCCCAACTCTAGGTTCACTGAGCAGTTCTTC
14	-	TRBV4-2	-	TRBJ2-2	CASSQGSRTGELFF	TGTGCCAGCAGCCAAGGGTCGCGCACCGGGGAGCTGTTTTTT
14	TRBD1	TRBV3-1/TRBV3-2	once	TRBJ2-5	CASSPTTGEETQYF	TGTGCCAGCAGCCCTACGACAGGGGAGGAGACCCAGTACTTC
13	-	TRBV27	-	TRBJ1-1	CASSLVDSTEAFF	TGTGCCAGCAGTTTAGTTGATAGCACTGAAGCTTTCTTT
15	-	TRBV19	-	TRBJ1-3	CASSIVGGSGNTIYF	TGTGCCAGTAGTATCGTGGGGGGCTCTGGAAACACCATATATTTT
20	TRBD2	TRBV27	once	TRBJ2-1	CASSLLTDRLIAGLYNEQFF	TGTGCCAGCAGTCTCCTAACTGACAGGCTAATAGCGGGACTCTACAATGAGCAGTTCTTC
15	-	TRBV9	-	TRBJ2-1	CASSPRSEPYNEQFF	TGTGCCAGCAGCCCCCGGTCCGAACCCTACAATGAGCAGTTCTTC
19	-	TRBV10-1	-	TRBJ2-2	CASILLKDLRALHTGELFF	TGCGCCAGCATTCTACTTAAAGATCTCAGGGCCCTCCACACCGGGGAGCTGTTTTTT
13	-	TRBV7-9	-	TRBJ2-7	CASSLAGTYEQYF	TGTGCCAGCAGCTTAGCAGGAACCTACGAGCAGTACTTC
14	-	TRBV7-8	-	TRBJ1-6	CASSKSGTSSPLHF	TGTGCCAGCAGCAAATCCGGGACCTCTTCACCCCTCCACTTT
13	-	TRBV18	-	TRBJ1-5	CASSRGFGQPQHF	TGTGCCAGCTCCCGGGGGTTTGGTCAGCCCCAGCATTTT
16	TRBD2	TRBV5-1	-	TRBJ2-3	CASSFGLAGEGDTQYF	TGCGCCAGCAGCTTTGGACTAGCGGGAGAGGGAGATACGCAGTATTTT
15	-	TRBV4-2	-	TRBJ1-5	CASRESRGAVQPQHF	TGTGCCAGCAGGGAATCAAGGGGGGCGGTTCAGCCCCAGCATTTT
14	-	TRBV6-6	once	TRBJ1-5	CASSPTGSTQPQHF	TGTGCCAGCAGTCCCACAGGGTCTACTCAGCCCCAGCATTTT
14	TRBD2	TRBV3-1/TRBV3-2	-	TRBJ2-7	CASSQGLAGGEQYF	TGTGCCAGCAGCCAAGGCCTAGCGGGAGGCGAGCAGTACTTC
16	TRBD1	TRBV15	-	TRBJ2-2	CATSSRDRGLFGELFF	TGTGCCACCAGCAGCCGGGACAGGGGGCTTTTTGGGGAGCTGTTTTTT
14	TRBD2	TRBV6-4	few	TRBJ2-2	CASSVGGSTGELFF	TGTGCCAGCAGTGTGGGCGGGAGCACCGGGGAGCTGTTTTTT
15	-	TRBV7-2	-	TRBJ2-7	CASSRSRDPSYEQYF	TGTGCCAGCAGCCGTAGCCGGGACCCTTCTTACGAGCAGTACTTC
15	-	TRBV15	-	TRBJ2-7	CATGAGRAVDYEQYF	TGTGCCACGGGCGCGGGCAGGGCGGTCGACTACGAGCAGTACTTC
13	-	TRBV30	few	TRBJ1-2	CAWSTGHYYGYTF	TGTGCCTGGAGTACAGGGCACTACTATGGCTACACCTTC
15	-	TRBV9	once	TRBJ2-1	CASSRGLSSYNEQFF	TGTGCCAGCAGCAGGGGACTGAGCTCCTACAATGAGCAGTTCTTC
17	-	TRBV3-1/TRBV3-2	-	TRBJ2-3	CASSHALGGGMTDTQYF	TGTGCCAGCAGCCACGCCCTAGGAGGAGGGATGACAGATACGCAGTATTTT
14	-	TRBV6-5	-	TRBJ2-1	CASRKRIGHDEQFF	TGTGCCAGCAGAAAACGTATAGGGCACGATGAGCAGTTCTTC
13	-	TRBV4-3	-	TRBJ2-1	CASSQGTFGEQFF	TGCGCCAGCAGCCAGGGGACTTTCGGTGAGCAGTTCTTC
16	-	TRBV5-5	-	TRBJ1-1	CASSPQEGSSNTEAFF	TGTGCCAGCAGCCCCCAAGAGGGAAGTTCGAACACTGAAGCTTTCTTT
18	-	TRBV4-2	-	TRBJ2-7	CASSQGRLGTEIPYEQYF	TGTGCCAGCAGCCAAGGCCGTCTAGGAACGGAAATCCCCTACGAGCAGTACTTC
14	-	TRBV5-6	few	TRBJ2-7	CASSYGRSLYEQYF	TGTGCCAGCAGCTATGGACGCTCTCTCTACGAGCAGTACTTC
20	TRBD2	TRBV7-8	-	TRBJ2-3	CASSATDRAILAGVRDTQYF	TGTGCCAGCAGCGCGACGGACAGGGCGATACTAGCGGGAGTGAGGGATACGCAGTATTTT
14	-	TRBV6-5	-	TRBJ1-4	CASGAQGLWEKLFF	TGTGCCAGCGGGGCACAGGGCCTTTGGGAAAAACTGTTTTTT
13	-	TRBV3-1/TRBV3-2	-	TRBJ2-3	CASSQSGTDTQYF	TGTGCCAGCAGCCAATCGGGCACAGATACGCAGTATTTT
18	TRBD2	TRBV4-2	-	TRBJ2-3	CASSQVGLAGGEEDTQYF	TGTGCCAGCAGCCAAGTGGGCCTAGCGGGAGGGGAGGAGGATACGCAGTATTTT